Below are 2 T cell receptor beta chains sequenced from a single sample in a study of blood T cell repertoires in COVID-19. Clones were sequenced by immunoSEQ multiplex PCR, and TCRdb holds only the in-frame ones, with some missing. The sample holds 250,000 to 350,000 clones, around 87% seen once. Sequenced sample: PBMCs or T cells enriched from blood (not recorded which). These receptors all stem from a woman aged 18-29 years who had recovered from COVID-19.

The chain joins TRBV14 to TRBJ1-2; D call uncertain. Per germline, CDR1 SGHDN and CDR2 FVKESK. V dropped 4 bases and J dropped 13 bases, with 19 bases sitting between them. The CDR3 has 13 residues. Written as DNA, the CDR3 is TGTGCCAGCAGCCCCACGGCAGGCCGCTCTCTCACCTTC. Its translation: CASSPTAGRSLTF.

This rearrangement joins TRBV28 to TRBJ1-2; 8 nucleotides match TRBD1. From germline, CDR1 is MDHEN and CDR2 SYDVKM. The CDR3 contains 17 residues. The V gene end was trimmed by 5 bases and the J gene end by 5 bases; junction bases not matched to a gene: 16. The CDR3 sequence is CASSRFTGQGVGYGYTF. The CDR3 DNA sequence: TGTGCCAGCAGTAGATTTACCGGACAGGGCGTAGGGTATGGCTACACCTTC.